This T cell receptor beta chain is from a study of CD8 T cells in Susac syndrome. The RNA input was roughly 0.45 to 1 ug, and it was reverse transcribed with random hexamers. The amplification used immunoSEQ multiplex PCR on TCR beta CDR3; it spanned 54 Vbeta and 13 Jbeta. MiXCR was run by TCRdb on the immunoSEQ multiplex PCR reads, yielding one entry per CDR3 protein. Of about 290,000 distinct CDR3 sequences in the sample, roughly 85% were seen once. About this clonotype: Its antigen is as yet unknown.

Study findings and constraints: TCR sequencing and HLA analysis covered a relatively small number of individuals.

The germline CDR1 and CDR2 sequences are GTSNPN and SVGIG (reference sequence). Deletions cut 0 bases from V and 0 bases from J, with 4 bases between. This CDR3 has 13 amino acids. Sequencing was done on a sample of CD8+ T cells from PBMCs. V gene TRBV30 combines with J gene TRBJ2-3; no reliable D call. This clonotype was obtained from a human donor with multiple sclerosis. Written as DNA, the CDR3 is TGTGCCTGGAGTGTAGCTAGCACAGATACGCAGTATTTT. Amino acids: CAWSVASTDTQYF.